The 24 T cell receptor beta chains given below trace back to one sample, sequenced in a study of Ad26.COV2.S vaccination and SARS-CoV-2 variants. Libraries were prepared by immunoSEQ multiplex PCR; TCRdb keeps only in-frame clonotypes and omits some of them. The sample records about 240,000 clones, roughly 90% being singletons. The treatment here: 15 to 20 received Ad26.COV2.S at low or high dose, single or two shots; several received placebo; per-sample allocation not given. On day 63 after the first injection, vaccine and placebo recipients gave samples. Sequenced material: peripheral blood, taken in a trial of Ad26.COV2.S vaccine versus placebo. The receptor set was obtained from a person aged 18-60 years who received the Ad26.COV2.S COVID-19 vaccine or a placebo.

The rearrangement links TRBV5-1 to TRBJ2-7; D gene ambiguous. This CDR3 spans 15 amino acids. V was pared by 0 bases and J by 1 base, with 11 bases between. Germline CDR1 reads SGHRS; CDR2 reads YFSETQ. The CDR3 loop is CASSLGSKLSYEQYF. For the CDR3, the DNA is TGCGCCAGCAGCTTGGGGTCAAAACTTTCCTACGAGCAGTACTTC.

The chain is built from TRBV30 and TRBJ1-5, with a weak D call TRBD1 (5 bases). The CDR3 spans 17 residues. Trimming removed 0 bases from V and 4 bases from J, with 19 bases in between. Looked up from germline, CDR1 is GTSNPN and CDR2 is SVGIG (reference sequence). As DNA, the CDR3 is TGTGCCTGGAGTGTAACAAGGACACCTCAAGGGAATCAGCCCCAGCATTTT. Its translation: CAWSVTRTPQGNQPQHF. The variable domain in full, with the rest retrieved from reference TRBV30 and TRBJ1-5, is SQTIHQWPATLVQPVGSPLSLECTVEGTSNPNLYWYRQAAGRGLQLLFYSVGIGQISSEVPQNLSASRPQDRQFILSSKKLLLSDSGFYLCAWSVTRTPQGNQPQHFGDGTRLSIL.

The chain combines TRBV7-3 with TRBJ2-2; D is possibly TRBD1 (6 bases). The germline V and J ends were trimmed by 5 bases and 5 bases, with 18 bases remaining between them. Germline V gene data show CDR1 as SGHTA and CDR2 as FQGTGA. This CDR3 is 16 amino acids long. CDR3 in DNA: TGTGCCAGCAGCGCTGACAGGCCTTCGCGGACCGGGGAGCTGTTTTTT. It yields the protein CASSADRPSRTGELFF. The full variable domain, rest sourced from reference TRBV7-3 and TRBJ2-2, is GAGVSQTPSNKVTEKGKYVELRCDPISGHTALYWYRQSLGQGPEFLIYFQGTGAADDSGLPNDRFFAVRPEGSVSTLKIQRTERGDSAVYLCASSADRPSRTGELFFGEGSRLTVL.

This clone was observed a single time. The junction shows a germline mismatch at one end, possibly a read error. The CDR3 here is CSHYQETQYF. Here the CDR3 DNA reads TGTTCCCACTATCAAGAGACCCAGTACTTC. V usage is TRBV20-1 and J usage is TRBJ2-5; D call uncertain. The CDR3 sequence is 10 residues long. Per germline, CDR1 DFQATT and CDR2 SNEGSKA (reference sequence).

The chain combines TRBV14 with TRBJ1-2; D not resolved. Germline values: CDR1 SGHDN, CDR2 FVKESK. This CDR3 region has 12 residues. Trimming shortened V by 2 bases and J by 8 bases, and 9 bases separated the two germline ends. The CDR3 DNA follows: TGTGCCAGCAGCCAAATAGGAGAGGGCTACACCTTC. Translation gives CASSQIGEGYTF.

The chain carries TRBV9 and TRBJ2-7; 12 bases align to TRBD1. CDR1 SGDLS and CDR2 YYNGEE come from the germline V gene. The V and J ends lost 3 bases and 5 bases, in that order; junction bases with no gene match: 9. The CDR3 is 16 amino acids. For the CDR3, the DNA is TGTGCCAGCAGCGCCTCCGGGACAGGGGGCGTCAACGAGCAGTACTTC. Translating gives CASSASGTGGVNEQYF.

The rearrangement links TRBV4-1 to TRBJ2-7; TRBD1 matches 9 bases. V dropped 3 bases and J dropped 2; count of bases not matched to a gene: 5. From germline, CDR1 is MGHRA and CDR2 YSYEKL. The CDR3 has 15 residues. Here the CDR3 DNA reads TGCGCCAGCAGCCATTCCGGGACAGGGCCCTACGAGCAGTACTTC. Translated, it gives CASSHSGTGPYEQYF.

This clone has a single count. The V call is TRBV7-8, the J call TRBJ2-7, with D perhaps assigned TRBD1 or TRBD2 (5 bases each). The CDR3 sequence is 18 residues long. The germline CDR1 and CDR2 sequences are SGHVS and FQNEAQ. V gave up 5 bases and J gave up 4 bases, with 27 bases separating them. CDR3: CASSLGSGRANYGYEQYF. CDR3 DNA: TGTGCCAGCAGCCTAGGTTCGGGGCGGGCAAACTACGGTTACGAGCAGTACTTC.

The CDR3 loop reads CASSPRAYPRANTGELFF. CDR3 DNA sequence: TGTGCCAGCAGCCCCCGGGCCTACCCCCGAGCGAACACCGGGGAGCTGTTTTTT. The chain combines TRBV7-2 with TRBJ2-2, with D unclear. Germline CDR1 SGHTA, CDR2 FQGNSA. The CDR3 sequence is 18 residues long. With 5 bases removed from V and 0 bases from J, the gap between germline ends came to 19 bases.

This rearrangement joins TRBV24-1 to TRBJ2-5; no firm D call. Germline CDR1 and CDR2: KGHDR and SFDVKD. The CDR3 runs to 15 residues. Trimming removed 2 bases from V and 1 base from J, with 10 bases in between. For the CDR3, the DNA is TGTGCCACCAGTGATTACCGCGGAGTCCAAGAGACCCAGTACTTC. Protein sequence: CATSDYRGVQETQYF.

The CDR3 reads CASSSHGVDTQYF. The CDR3 DNA follows: TGTGCCAGCAGCTCACATGGGGTTGATACGCAGTATTTT. V is TRBV11-3 and J is TRBJ2-3; D unclear. The CDR3 covers 13 residues. The germline V and J ends were trimmed by 4 bases and 6 bases, with 11 bases remaining between them. Per the germline V gene, CDR1 is SGHNT and CDR2 is YENEEA. The whole variable domain, remainder taken from reference TRBV11-3 and TRBJ2-3, is EAGVVQSPRYKIIEKKQPVAFWCNPISGHNTLYWYLQNLGQGPELLIRYENEEAVDDSQLPKDRFSAERLKGVDSTLKIQPAELGDSAVYLCASSSHGVDTQYFGPGTRLTVL.

The chain links TRBV28 to TRBJ2-3, with D tentatively TRBD1 (7 bases). The germline CDR1 and CDR2 sequences are MDHEN and SYDVKM. The V end lost 5 bases, the J end lost 4 bases, and 13 bases lay between the germline ends. The CDR3 is 14 amino acids. The CDR3 sequence is CASSPTGEADTQYF. In DNA form, the CDR3 reads TGTGCCAGCAGTCCTACAGGGGAGGCAGATACGCAGTATTTT.

This sequence joins TRBV10-2 and TRBJ2-7; D is unresolved. V was trimmed by 8 bases and J by 5 bases, leaving 13 bases between them. Per germline, CDR1 WSHSY and CDR2 SAAADI. CDR3 size: 12 residues. The CDR3 DNA reads TGCGCCAGCCGGACGGGTCACGACGAGCAGTACTTC. Amino acid sequence: CASRTGHDEQYF.

V gene TRBV30 combines with J gene TRBJ1-2; 7 nucleotides align to TRBD1. Germline V gene data show CDR1 as GTSNPN and CDR2 as SVGIG (reference sequence). V dropped 6 bases and J dropped 5; count of bases not matched to a gene: 3. The CDR3 has 11 amino acids. DNA of the CDR3: TGTGCCTGTCCGACAGGGTATGGCTACACCTTC. Encoded protein: CACPTGYGYTF.

This sequence joins TRBV6-2 or TRBV6-3 and TRBJ1-6; 11 bases are shared with TRBD1. The CDR3 is 15 residues long. Germline CDR1 and CDR2: MNHEY and SVGEGT. The V gene end was trimmed by 2 bases and the J gene end by 10 bases; junction bases not matched to a gene: 4. CDR3 region: CASSYGTGGMSPLHF. DNA for the CDR3: TGTGCCAGCAGTTACGGGACAGGGGGTATGTCACCCCTCCACTTT.

For the CDR3, the DNA is TGTGCCAGCAGCGTAGATGAAGGGACCTATAATTCACCCCTCCACTTT. Translation gives CASSVDEGTYNSPLHF. The chain recombines TRBV9 with TRBJ1-6; D remains unclear. V lost 0 bases and J 2 bases, leaving 9 bases between the germline ends. This CDR3 spans 16 amino acids. CDR1 is SGDLS and CDR2 is YYNGEE in the germline V gene.

V usage is TRBV6-6 and J usage is TRBJ2-2; D may match TRBD1 or TRBD2 (6 bases each). CDR1 and CDR2 from the germline V gene are MNHNY and SVGAGI (reference sequence). The CDR3 loop spans 17 amino acids. With 5 bases removed from V and 4 bases from J, the gap between germline ends came to 20 bases. This CDR3 is CASSPLPIGGGTGELFF. For the CDR3, the DNA is TGTGCCAGCAGTCCACTTCCAATAGGGGGAGGCACCGGGGAGCTGTTTTTT.

This clone was seen a few times. This chain connects TRBV19 to TRBJ1-4, with D hard to call. Germline V gene data show CDR1 as LNHDA and CDR2 as SQIVND (reference sequence). The CDR3 length is 14 residues. Trimming shortened V by 7 bases and J by 10 bases, and 19 bases separated the two germline ends. The CDR3 region has the DNA TGTGCCAGTACCTGGGAACCCCGTGAGGGAAAACTGTTTTTT. As protein: CASTWEPREGKLFF.

V is TRBV29-1 and J is TRBJ2-3; 13 bases map to TRBD2. The CDR3 loop spans 16 amino acids. The germline gives CDR1 SQVTM, CDR2 ANQGSEA. Unmatched junction bases numbered 5, after V lost 3 bases and J lost 2 bases. The CDR3 DNA follows: TGCAGCGTTGAGGGACTAGCGGGGAGGATCACAGATACGCAGTATTTT. This codes for CSVEGLAGRITDTQYF.

The chain joins TRBV4-2 to TRBJ1-6; 7 bases map to TRBD1. This CDR3 is 17 amino acids long. V dropped 0 bases and J dropped 0; count of bases not matched to a gene: 2. Germline V gives CDR1 LGHNA, CDR2 YNFKEQ. CDR3 sequence: CASSQDRGSSYNSPLHF. The CDR3 region has the DNA TGTGCCAGCAGCCAAGACAGGGGGAGCTCCTATAATTCACCCCTCCACTTT.

The rearrangement uses TRBV30 and TRBJ2-7, with TRBD1 as a possible D gene (6 bases). V was shortened by 2 bases and J by 1 base, with 15 bases between the two germline ends. The CDR3 extends over 15 amino acids. Germline assignment: CDR1 GTSNPN and CDR2 SVGIG (reference sequence). CDR3 in DNA: TGTGCCTGGAGTCCTACAAGGACAGCGTCCTACGAGCAGTACTTC. It yields the protein CAWSPTRTASYEQYF.

The V call is TRBV13, the J call TRBJ2-2; 8 bases line up with TRBD2. CDR1 and CDR2 (germline): PRHDT, FYEKMQ (reference sequence). V was pared by 3 bases and J by 6 bases, with 6 bases of the junction left unmatched. The CDR3 covers 15 residues. The CDR3 DNA reads as TGTGCCAGCAGCTTCGAGCGGGAGTTAGCCGGGGAGCTGTTTTTT. Amino acids: CASSFERELAGELFF.

CDR3 sequence: CSASRDSSTDTQYF. The CDR3 region has the DNA TGCAGTGCTAGTCGGGACAGTAGCACAGATACGCAGTATTTT. The chain employs TRBV20-1 and TRBJ2-3; 7 nucleotides match TRBD1. The J segment lost 0 bases and the V segment lost 3 bases, leaving 3 bases of the junction unmatched. The V gene's germline CDR1 is DFQATT and CDR2 SNEGSKA (reference sequence). The CDR3 totals 14 residues.

This rearrangement joins TRBV5-5 to TRBJ2-2; D call uncertain. V was pared by 4 bases and J by 2 bases, with 12 bases between. Germline lookup yields CDR1 SGHKS and CDR2 YYEKEE (reference sequence). This CDR3 contains 15 residues. The CDR3 loop is CASSPGPANTGELFF. As DNA, the CDR3 is TGTGCCAGCAGCCCTGGGCCGGCAAACACCGGGGAGCTGTTTTTT.